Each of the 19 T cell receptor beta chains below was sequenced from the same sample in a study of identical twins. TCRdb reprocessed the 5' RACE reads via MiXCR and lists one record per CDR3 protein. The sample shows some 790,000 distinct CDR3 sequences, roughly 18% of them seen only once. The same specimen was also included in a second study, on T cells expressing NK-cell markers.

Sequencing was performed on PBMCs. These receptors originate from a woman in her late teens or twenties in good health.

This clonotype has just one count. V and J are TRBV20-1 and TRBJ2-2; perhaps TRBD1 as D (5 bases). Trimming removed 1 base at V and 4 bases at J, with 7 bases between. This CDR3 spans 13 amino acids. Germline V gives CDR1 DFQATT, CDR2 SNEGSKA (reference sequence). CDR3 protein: CSARVRATGELFF. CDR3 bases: TGCAGTGCTAGAGTCAGGGCCACCGGGGAGCTGTTTTTT.

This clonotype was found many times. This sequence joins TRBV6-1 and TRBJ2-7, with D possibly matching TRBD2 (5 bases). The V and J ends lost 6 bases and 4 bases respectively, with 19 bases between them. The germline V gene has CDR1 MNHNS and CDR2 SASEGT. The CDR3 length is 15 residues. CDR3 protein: CASSTEGRKGYEQYF. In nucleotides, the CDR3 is TGTGCCAGCAGCACCGAGGGTAGGAAGGGTTACGAGCAGTACTTC.

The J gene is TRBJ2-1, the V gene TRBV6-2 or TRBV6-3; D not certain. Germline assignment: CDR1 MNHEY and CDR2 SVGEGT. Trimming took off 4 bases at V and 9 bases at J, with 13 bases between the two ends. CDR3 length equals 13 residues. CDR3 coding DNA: TGTGCCAGCAGTTCGACATTAGTTCTTGAGCAGTTCTTC. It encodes CASSSTLVLEQFF.

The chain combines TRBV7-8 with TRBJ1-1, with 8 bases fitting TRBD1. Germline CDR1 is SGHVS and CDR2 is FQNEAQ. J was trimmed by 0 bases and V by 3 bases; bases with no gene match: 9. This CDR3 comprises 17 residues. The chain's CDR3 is CASSFGYRGGMNTEAFF. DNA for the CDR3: TGTGCCAGCAGCTTCGGATACAGGGGGGGTATGAACACTGAAGCTTTCTTT.

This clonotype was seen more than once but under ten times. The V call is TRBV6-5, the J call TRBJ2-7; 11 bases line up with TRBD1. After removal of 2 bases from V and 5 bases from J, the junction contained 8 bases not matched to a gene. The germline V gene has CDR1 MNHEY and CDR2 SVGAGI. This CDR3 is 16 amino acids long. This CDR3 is CASSYGGWDRGDEQYF. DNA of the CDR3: TGTGCCAGCAGTTACGGGGGGTGGGACAGGGGGGACGAGCAGTACTTC.

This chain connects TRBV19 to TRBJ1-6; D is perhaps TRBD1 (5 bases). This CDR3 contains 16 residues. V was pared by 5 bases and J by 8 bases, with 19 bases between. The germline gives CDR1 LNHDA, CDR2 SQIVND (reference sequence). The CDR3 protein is CASSRYPGLIDSPLHF. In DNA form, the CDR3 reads TGTGCCAGTAGTCGCTACCCGGGGCTTATTGATTCACCCCTCCACTTT. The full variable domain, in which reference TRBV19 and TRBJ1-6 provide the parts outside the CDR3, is DGGITQSPKYLFRKEGQNVTLSCEQNLNHDAMYWYRQDPGQGLRLIYYSQIVNDFQKGDIAEGYSVSREKKESFPLTVTSAQKNPTAFYLCASSRYPGLIDSPLHFGNGTRLTVT.

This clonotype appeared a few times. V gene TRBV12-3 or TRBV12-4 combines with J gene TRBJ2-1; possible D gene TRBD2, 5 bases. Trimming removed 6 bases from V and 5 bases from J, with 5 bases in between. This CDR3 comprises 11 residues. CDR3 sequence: CASRLDNEQFF. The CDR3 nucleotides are TGTGCCAGCAGACTAGACAATGAGCAGTTCTTC.

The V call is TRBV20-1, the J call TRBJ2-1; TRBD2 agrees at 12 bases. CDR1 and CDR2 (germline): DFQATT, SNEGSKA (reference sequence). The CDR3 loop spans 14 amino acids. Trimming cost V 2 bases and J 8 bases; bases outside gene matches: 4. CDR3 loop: CSARLAGGGHEQFF. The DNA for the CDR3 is TGCAGTGCTAGACTAGCGGGAGGGGGCCATGAGCAGTTCTTC.

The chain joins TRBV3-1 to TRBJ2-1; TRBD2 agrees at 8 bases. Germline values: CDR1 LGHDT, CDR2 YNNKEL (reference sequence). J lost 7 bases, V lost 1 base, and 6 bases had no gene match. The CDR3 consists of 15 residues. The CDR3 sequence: CASSQGVAGRNEQFF. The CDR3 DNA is TGTGCCAGCAGCCAAGGGGTAGCGGGGAGAAATGAGCAGTTCTTC.

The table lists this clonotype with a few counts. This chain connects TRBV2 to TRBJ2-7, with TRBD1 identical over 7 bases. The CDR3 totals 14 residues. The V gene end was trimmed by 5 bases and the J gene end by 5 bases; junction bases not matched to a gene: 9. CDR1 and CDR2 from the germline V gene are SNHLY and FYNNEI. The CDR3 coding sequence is TGTGCCAGCAGTCAAACAGGGGCGGTACACGAGCAGTACTTC. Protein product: CASSQTGAVHEQYF.

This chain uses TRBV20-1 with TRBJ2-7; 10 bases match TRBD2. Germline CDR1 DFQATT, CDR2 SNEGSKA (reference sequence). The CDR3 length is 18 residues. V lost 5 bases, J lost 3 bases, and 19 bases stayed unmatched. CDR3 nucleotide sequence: TGCAGTGCTCCTCTTCATAGCGGGGGGACGAACTACTTCTACGAGCAGTACTTC. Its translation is CSAPLHSGGTNYFYEQYF.

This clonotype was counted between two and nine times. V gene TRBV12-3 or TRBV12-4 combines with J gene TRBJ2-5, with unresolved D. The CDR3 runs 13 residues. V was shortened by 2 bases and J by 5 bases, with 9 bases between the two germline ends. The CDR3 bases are TGTGCCAGCAGTTTAACCTTCGGGGAGACCCAGTACTTC. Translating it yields CASSLTFGETQYF.

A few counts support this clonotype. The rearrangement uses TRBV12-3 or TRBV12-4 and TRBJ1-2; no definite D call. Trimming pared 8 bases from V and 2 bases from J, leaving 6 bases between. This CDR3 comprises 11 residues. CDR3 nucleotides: TGTGCCAGCCTGAAAAACTATGGCTACACCTTC. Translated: CASLKNYGYTF.

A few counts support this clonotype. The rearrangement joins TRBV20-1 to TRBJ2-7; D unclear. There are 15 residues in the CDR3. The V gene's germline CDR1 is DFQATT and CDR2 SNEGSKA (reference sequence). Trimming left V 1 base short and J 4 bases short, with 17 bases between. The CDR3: CSARAWKLAGYEQYF. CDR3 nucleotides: TGCAGTGCTAGAGCGTGGAAATTAGCAGGTTACGAGCAGTACTTC.

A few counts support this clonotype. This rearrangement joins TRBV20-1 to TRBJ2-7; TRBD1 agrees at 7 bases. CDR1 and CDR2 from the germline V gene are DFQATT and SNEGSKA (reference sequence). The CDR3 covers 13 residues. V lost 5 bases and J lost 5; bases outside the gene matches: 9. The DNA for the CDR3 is TGCAGTGCTCACCGGGACAGCCCTCACGAGCAGTACTTC. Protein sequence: CSAHRDSPHEQYF.

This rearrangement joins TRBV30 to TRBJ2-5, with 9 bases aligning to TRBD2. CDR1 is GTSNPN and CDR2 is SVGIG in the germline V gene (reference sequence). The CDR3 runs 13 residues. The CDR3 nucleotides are TGTGCGGCCCTCCGGGGCGGGGGGGTGACCCAGTACTTC. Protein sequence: CAALRGGGVTQYF.

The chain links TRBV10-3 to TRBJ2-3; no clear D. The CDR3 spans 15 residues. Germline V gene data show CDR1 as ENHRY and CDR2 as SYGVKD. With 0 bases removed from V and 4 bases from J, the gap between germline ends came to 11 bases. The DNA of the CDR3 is TGTGCCATCAGTGAGTCCAACCGGGTATCAGATACGCAGTATTTT. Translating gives CAISESNRVSDTQYF.

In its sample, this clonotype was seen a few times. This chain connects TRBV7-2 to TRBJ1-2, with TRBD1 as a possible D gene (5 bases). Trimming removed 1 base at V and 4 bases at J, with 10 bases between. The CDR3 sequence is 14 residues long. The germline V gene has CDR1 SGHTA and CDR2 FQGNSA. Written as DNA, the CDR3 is TGTGCCAGCAGCTTAGGTCTGGGGGTCTATGGCTACACCTTC. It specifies CASSLGLGVYGYTF.

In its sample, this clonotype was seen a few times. The CDR3: CASSDLAGVGETQYF. The CDR3, as DNA: TGTGCCAGCAGCGACCTAGCGGGAGTGGGCGAGACCCAGTACTTC. J is TRBJ2-5 and V is TRBV7-2, with 10 bases fitting TRBD2. The V segment lost 5 bases and the J segment 5 bases; nucleotides outside the gene matches: 8. The CDR3 consists of 15 residues. Germline-derived CDR1 and CDR2 are SGHTA and FQGNSA.